Each of the 13 T cell receptor beta chains below was sequenced from the same sample in a study of T cells in women clearing cervical HPV infection (dated by TCRdb to the late 2010s). Receptor libraries were prepared by the immunoSEQ multiplex PCR assay. This immuneACCESS table, as held by TCRdb, lists in-frame sequences with V and J called but not all clones. Of the missing ones, under half trace to an unresolved V gene in checked studies; the others have no known cause. The table held for this sample gives roughly 30,000 clones. The ten largest clones capture around 4% of the sample. The specimen was blood buffy coat. The receptors shown here come from a woman between 18 and 70 years old with a cervical HPV16 infection that either progressed to CIN3+ or cleared (not recorded which).

In regard to this clone: The CDR3 extends 3 residues past the end of the read, so its final part is completed from the germline J gene. The chain carries TRBV20-1 and TRBJ1-2; weak D call: TRBD1 (6 bases). The germline gives CDR1 DFQATT, CDR2 SNEGSKA (reference sequence). The CDR3 is 14 amino acids. Between the trimmed V and J ends, which lost 2 bases and 3 bases, there was a span of 13 bases. The part of the CDR3 DNA that was read is TGCAGTGCTAGACAAGGGGGGGATGACTATGGC. Translated: CSARQGGDDYG. The whole CDR3 region reads CSARQGGDDYGYTF.

Concerning this clone: The read ends 3 residues early relative to the CDR3; the germline J gene fills the gap. The V and J genes are TRBV9 and TRBJ2-1; a possible D gene is TRBD1 (6 bases). V shed 0 bases and J shed 9 bases, with 16 bases lying between them. The CDR3 has 15 residues. CDR1 is SGDLS and CDR2 is YYNGEE in the germline V gene. Incomplete CDR3 DNA: TGTGCCAGCAGCGTAGGTGGGACAAAGGGGGTTGAG. Its translation is CASSVGGTKGVE. The CDR3 in full is CASSVGGTKGVEQFF.

In the case of this clone: Read coverage stops 3 residues before the CDR3 terminus; the germline J gene supplies the remainder. This sequence joins TRBV10-3 and TRBJ2-2; tentative D call: TRBD1 (7 bases). This CDR3 has 16 residues. Germline CDR1 reads ENHRY; CDR2 reads SYGVKD. V gave up 5 bases and J gave up 7 bases, with 20 bases separating them. The CDR3 loop is CAISTFAGTEGGELFF. The CDR3 bases that were read are TGTGCCATCAGTACGTTCGCGGGGACAGAGGGCGGGGAG.

A word on this clone: An end of the junction differs from the germline gene, which may be a read error. Other DNA sequences in this sample translate to the same CDR3. The part of the CDR3 DNA that was read is TGCGCCAGCAGCTTGGCGGGGGGCTCTGGAAACACT. Its protein is CASSLAGGSGNT. The full CDR3 is CASSLAGGSGNTIYF. The V gene is TRBV5-1, the J gene TRBJ1-3; D perhaps matches TRBD1 (6 bases). From the germline J gene comes the end of the CDR3, since the read stops 3 residues before it. The CDR3 has 15 residues. Germline lookup yields CDR1 SGHRS and CDR2 YFSETQ. The full variable domain, completed using reference TRBV5-1 and TRBJ1-3, is KAGVTQTPRYLIKTRGQQVTLSCSPISGHRSVSWYQQTPGQGLQFLFEYFSETQRNKGNFPGRFSGRQFSNSRSEMNVSTLELGDSALYLCASSLAGGSGNTIYFGEGSWLTVV.

In the case of this clone: The observed sequence ends 3 residues before the CDR3 terminus, with the missing tail filled in from the germline J gene. The chain couples TRBV15 to TRBJ2-4; 9 bases are a match to TRBD1. V was pared by 0 bases and J by 8 bases, with 5 bases of the junction left unmatched. The CDR3 runs to 15 residues. Germline-derived CDR1 and CDR2 are LNHNV and YYDKDF (reference sequence). The DNA read from the CDR3 is TGTGCCACCAGCAGAGAGGGGGACAGGGTTGACATT. It specifies CATSREGDRVDI. The whole CDR3 sequence reads CATSREGDRVDIQYF.

A note on this clone: The read is 3 residues too short to cover the CDR3 end, so that end is filled in from the germline J gene. The chain uses TRBV6-1 and TRBJ1-5; D unclear. The CDR3 sequence is 14 residues long. Germline assignment: CDR1 MNHNS and CDR2 SASEGT. V was clipped by 3 bases and J by 1 base, with 7 bases between them. Here the CDR3 reads CASSELRSNQPQHF. The sequenced part of the CDR3 DNA is TGTGCCAGCAGTGAGCTCAGGAGCAATCAGCCC.

Points on this clone: Read data end 3 residues before the CDR3 end; the end is taken from the germline J gene. This rearrangement joins TRBV18 to TRBJ1-4, with 7 bases identical to TRBD1. The CDR3 sequence is 15 residues long. CDR1 is KGHSH, CDR2 LQKENI, per germline. The CDR3: CATNQGRGLNSPLFF. The CDR3 bases that were read are TGTGCCACCAATCAGGGCAGGGGGTTGAATTCACCA. Supplemented by reference TRBV18 and TRBJ1-4, the full variable domain reads NAGVMQNPRHLVRRRGQEARLRCSPMKGHSHVYWYRQLPEEGLKFMVYLQKENIIDESGMPKERFSAEFPKEGPSILRIQQVVRGDSAAYFCATNQGRGLNSPLFFGSGTQLSVL.

A remark on this clone: The read terminates 3 residues before the CDR3 end, so the remaining end is supplied by the germline J gene. This chain links TRBV19 with TRBJ1-2; D might be TRBD1 (5 bases). CDR3 length: 17 residues. Germline CDR1 LNHDA, CDR2 SQIVND (reference sequence). Deletions cut 4 bases from V and 4 bases from J, with 22 bases between. CDR3 in amino acids: CASSTIPTGPGGYGYTF. The part of the CDR3 DNA that was read is TGTGCCAGTAGTACTATTCCAACGGGACCCGGGGGCTATGGC.

Concerning this clone: The read terminates 3 residues before the CDR3 end, so the remaining end is supplied by the germline J gene. The J gene is TRBJ1-4, the V gene TRBV18; D is undetermined. Trimming removed 3 bases from V and 4 bases from J, with 6 bases in between. The CDR3 has 13 amino acids. Germline V lookup: CDR1 KGHSH, CDR2 LQKENI. The CDR3 protein is CASSPKGNEKLFF. The DNA read from the CDR3 is TGTGCCAGCTCACCCAAGGGTAATGAAAAA.

About this clone: Read sequence stops 3 residues before the CDR3 end, and the germline J gene provides the missing end. The chain uses TRBV20-1 and TRBJ2-2; 8 nucleotides match TRBD1. The CDR3 has 15 amino acids. Per germline, CDR1 DFQATT and CDR2 SNEGSKA (reference sequence). The CDR3 is CSAPDDRGGNEKLFF. CDR3 DNA, as far as it was read: TGCAGTGCCCCCGACGACAGGGGTGGGAATGAAAAG.

As for this clone: The read halts 3 residues ahead of the CDR3 end, with the missing end drawn from the germline J gene. The chain links TRBV7-7 to TRBJ2-3; a possible D gene is TRBD2 (6 bases). Per the germline V gene, CDR1 is SSHAT and CDR2 is FNYEAQ (reference sequence). V was pared by 5 bases and J by 7 bases, with 22 bases between. The CDR3 sequence is 16 residues long. Incomplete CDR3 DNA: TGTGCCAGCAGCCCGGGGATGGACTCCCGGGGGAATACG. It translates to CASSPGMDSRGNT. The CDR3, in full, reads CASSPGMDSRGNTQYF.

A note on this clone: From the germline J gene comes the end of the CDR3, since the read stops 3 residues before it. The chain uses TRBV5-1 and TRBJ1-6, with 7 bases matching TRBD1. CDR3 length: 13 amino acids. CDR1 is SGHRS and CDR2 is YFSETQ in the germline V gene. J was trimmed by 10 bases and V by 4 bases; bases with no gene match: 5. CDR3 DNA (partial): TGCGCCAGCAGCCCACGACAGGGATCACCC. This codes for CASSPRQGSP. The complete CDR3 protein is CASSPRQGSPLHF.

CDR3 region: CASSILAGFPYNEQFF. CDR3 DNA, as far as it was read: TGTGCCAGCAGTATACTAGCGGGGTTTCCCTACAATGAG. The chain joins TRBV12-3 or TRBV12-4 to TRBJ2-1; 10 nucleotides line up with TRBD2. The DNA ends 3 residues before the CDR3 does, and the rest of the CDR3 is filled in from the germline J gene. The trim removed 5 bases at V and 2 bases at J, leaving 6 bases unmatched. This CDR3 is built from 16 residues.